A selection of T cell receptor beta chains follows, all from one sample in a study of blood T cell repertoires in COVID-19. The table came from immunoSEQ multiplex PCR; TCRdb's copy has only in-frame clones and leaves some out. The repertoire includes approximately 440,000 clones, about 90% of them detected once, and about 0.6% sits in the top ten. The sequencing sample was made of PBMCs or T cells enriched from blood (not recorded which). The receptors here all came from a man aged 18 to 29 who had recovered from COVID-19. Each CDR3 is given with its conserved first and last residue. The D gene is left open where the match is weak. Size tells how often a clone was seen (once, few, many) or the class of an expanded clone, and some rows leave it out.

D: .
V: TRBV5-1
J: TRBJ2-2
size: .
DNA: TGCGCCAGCAGCTTATATGGACTCACGAACACCGGGGAGCTGTTTTTT
CDR3: CASSLYGLTNTGELFF

D: TRBD1
V: TRBV4-1
J: TRBJ2-7
size: .
DNA: TGCGCCAGCAGCCAAGATCGGGAGCGGACAGGGCTCAGCTCCTACGAGCAGTACTTC
CDR3: CASSQDRERTGLSSYEQYF

D: .
V: TRBV5-1
J: TRBJ2-5
size: .
DNA: TGCGCCAGCAGCAGCGAGGGAGAGACCCAGTACTTC
CDR3: CASSSEGETQYF

D: .
V: TRBV29-1
J: TRBJ2-7
size: .
DNA: TGCAGCGTTGAAGTTTTGGTAGGACAACAGGTTTACGAGCAGTACTTC
CDR3: CSVEVLVGQQVYEQYF

D: TRBD1
V: TRBV27
J: TRBJ2-4
size: once
DNA: TGTGCCAGCAGTTTACAGGGGGCTGCCAAAAACATTCAGTACTTC
CDR3: CASSLQGAAKNIQYF

D: .
V: TRBV2
J: TRBJ1-1
size: .
DNA: TGTGCCAGCAGTGCTCGGGTTGAAGGTGAAGCTTTCTTT
CDR3: CASSARVEGEAFF

D: .
V: TRBV18
J: TRBJ1-3
size: .
DNA: TGTGCCAGCTCACCACAGTCGAGTTCTGGAAACACCATATATTTT
CDR3: CASSPQSSSGNTIYF

D: .
V: TRBV11-2
J: TRBJ2-3
size: .
DNA: TGTGCCAGCCGAAGGGCGGGTACGCAGTATTTT
CDR3: CASRRAGTQYF

D: TRBD1
V: TRBV19
J: TRBJ1-1
size: .
DNA: TGTGCCAGTAGGGACAGGGTTATCGCTGAAGCTTTCTTT
CDR3: CASRDRVIAEAFF

D: TRBD1
V: TRBV2
J: TRBJ1-5
size: .
DNA: TGTGCCAGCAGGGACAGGGTGGTCAATCAGCCCCAGCATTTT
CDR3: CASRDRVVNQPQHF

D: TRBD2
V: TRBV7-6
J: TRBJ2-1
size: .
DNA: TGTGCCAGCAGCTCCGGACTAGCGGACTATGATGAGCAGTTCTTC
CDR3: CASSSGLADYDEQFF

D: TRBD1
V: TRBV11-2
J: TRBJ1-2
size: .
DNA: TGTGCCAGCAGCTTAAGCCGGGACAGGGGGTATGGCTACACCTTC
CDR3: CASSLSRDRGYGYTF

D: TRBD1
V: TRBV2
J: TRBJ2-5
size: once
DNA: TGTGCCAGCAGTACGATGGGACAGAACCAAGAGACCCAGTACTTC
CDR3: CASSTMGQNQETQYF

D: .
V: TRBV19
J: TRBJ1-1
size: .
DNA: TGTGCCAGTAGTATTGGCATAGAAACGACTATGAACACTGAAGCTTTCTTT
CDR3: CASSIGIETTMNTEAFF

D: .
V: TRBV18
J: TRBJ2-1
size: few
DNA: TGTGCCAGCTCAGCAGGGGCCCTCTCCTACAATGAGCAGTTCTTC
CDR3: CASSAGALSYNEQFF

D: .
V: TRBV7-6
J: TRBJ2-2
size: .
DNA: TGTGCCAGCAGCTCCCGGACTGAGAACACCGGGGAGCTGTTTTTT
CDR3: CASSSRTENTGELFF

D: .
V: TRBV2
J: TRBJ1-1
size: .
DNA: TGTGCCAGCAGTGTCGCCAGATCGAACACTGAAGCTTTCTTT
CDR3: CASSVARSNTEAFF

D: TRBD2
V: TRBV10-3
J: TRBJ2-5
size: few
DNA: TGTGCCATCAGCGATAGCGGGCGAGAGACCCAGTACTTC
CDR3: CAISDSGRETQYF

D: .
V: TRBV30
J: TRBJ1-2
size: .
DNA: TGTGCCTGGAATAGCGGCGTTAACTATGGCTACACCTTC
CDR3: CAWNSGVNYGYTF

D: .
V: TRBV2
J: TRBJ1-1
size: many
DNA: TGTGCCAGCAGTGCGGACACACTCGAAGCTTTCTTT
CDR3: CASSADTLEAFF

D: TRBD2
V: TRBV27
J: TRBJ2-5
size: .
DNA: TGTGCCAGCAGTTTAACTAGCGGGGGGCCGGAGACCCAGTACTTC
CDR3: CASSLTSGGPETQYF

D: .
V: TRBV5-1
J: TRBJ2-6
size: .
DNA: TGCGCCAGCAGCGCAGGAGGACGGGGACTTGGAGTGGCCAACGTCCTGACTTTC
CDR3: CASSAGGRGLGVANVLTF

D: .
V: TRBV30
J: TRBJ1-2
size: .
DNA: TGTGCCTGGAGTGGACAGAATGGCTACACCTTC
CDR3: CAWSGQNGYTF

D: .
V: TRBV7-9
J: TRBJ1-5
size: .
DNA: TGTGCCAGCAGCTTAGCGCAGGGTCCCGGACAGCCCCAGCATTTT
CDR3: CASSLAQGPGQPQHF

D: .
V: TRBV27
J: TRBJ1-5
size: .
DNA: TGTGCCAGCAGTTTAGCTCAGGGCAATCAGCCCCAGCATTTT
CDR3: CASSLAQGNQPQHF

D: TRBD1
V: TRBV12-3/TRBV12-4
J: TRBJ1-2
size: .
DNA: TGTGCCAGCAGCCTACAGGGGTTGCAAGGCTACACCTTC
CDR3: CASSLQGLQGYTF

D: .
V: TRBV3-1/TRBV3-2
J: TRBJ2-7
size: .
DNA: TGTGCCAGCAGCCAAGTGGCCGGGAGCTACGAGCAGTACTTC
CDR3: CASSQVAGSYEQYF

D: .
V: TRBV4-2
J: TRBJ1-2
size: .
DNA: TGTGCCAGCAGCCGGGGGGGACGGGAGAACTATGGCTACACCTTC
CDR3: CASSRGGRENYGYTF

D: TRBD2
V: TRBV20-1
J: TRBJ2-1
size: .
DNA: TGCAGTGCTAGTGGGCTAGCGGGAGTCCCCTACAATGAGCAGTTCTTC
CDR3: CSASGLAGVPYNEQFF

D: TRBD1
V: TRBV18
J: TRBJ1-5
size: .
DNA: TGTGCCAGCTCAGGGGACAGGGGCGAGCCCCAGCATTTT
CDR3: CASSGDRGEPQHF

D: .
V: TRBV6-5
J: TRBJ2-5
size: .
DNA: TGTGCCAGCAAGCGGAGTCTGGAGACCCAGTACTTC
CDR3: CASKRSLETQYF

D: .
V: TRBV28
J: TRBJ2-7
size: .
DNA: TGTGCCAGCAGTTCACCGCGACAGGCGCCGACAACCTACGAGCAGTACTTC
CDR3: CASSSPRQAPTTYEQYF

D: .
V: TRBV3-1/TRBV3-2
J: TRBJ1-6
size: .
DNA: TGTGCCAGCAGCCCTAGCGGGTTAAATTCACCCCTCCACTTT
CDR3: CASSPSGLNSPLHF

D: TRBD2
V: TRBV28
J: TRBJ2-7
size: .
DNA: TGTGCCAGCAGGACTAGCGGAGGGCCTCCCTACGAGCAGTACTTC
CDR3: CASRTSGGPPYEQYF